This paragraph reports one TCR beta chain. Its antigen is undetermined. TCR sequencing used cDNA made by reverse transcription of extracted RNA. TCRdb's copy holds only in-frame clones and misses some; the assay was immunoSEQ multiplex PCR. Here the sample spans approximately 150,000 clones, about three fifths being singletons. Treatment given: oral pan-JAK inhibitor, 5-10 mg twice daily. The sample belongs to a study of CD8+ T cells in alopecia areata. The germline CDR1 and CDR2 sequences are GTSNPN and SVGIG (reference sequence). The ends lost 0 bases at V and 1 base at J; junction bases unmatched: 3. There are 15 residues in the CDR3. Study-wide findings and caveats: Higher clonality was seen in lesional scalp than in normal scalp, especially in alopecia totalis/universalis.

The chain combines TRBV30 with TRBJ1-2; 9 bases fit TRBD1. Sequencing was performed on CD4+ T cells sorted from blood, taken at approximately week 60, from a patient treated with tofacitinib. The receptor's source is a human donor with alopecia areata. Here the CDR3 reads CAWSVGDRVNYGYTF. The DNA for the CDR3 is TGTGCCTGGAGTGTAGGGGACAGGGTTAACTATGGCTACACCTTC.